Each of the 17 T cell receptor beta chains below was sequenced from the same sample in a study of control samples from healthy donors and cancer patients (dated by TCRdb to the early 2020s). Receptors were amplified or captured by the immunoSEQ multiplex PCR assay. Here the immuneACCESS table is served through TCRdb, limited to in-frame sequences with V and J called. Missing clones are a known gap in these copies; in checked studies unresolved V genes cover under half, and the rest lacks a known reason. The sample table holds 95,000 to 150,000 clones, of which 89% were seen once. Together, the top ten hold almost 40% of the sample. Sequencing was done on a sample of blood. The receptors originated from a man between 45 and 60 years old in good health.

The V and J genes are TRBV10-3 and TRBJ1-2, with D possibly TRBD1 on 6 matching bases. The CDR3 has 14 residues. Germline V gene lookup returns CDR1 ENHRY and CDR2 SYGVKD. Trimming left V 2 bases short and J 5 bases short, with 12 bases between. The CDR3 loop reads CAISEETGGYGYTF. The CDR3 DNA follows: TGTGCCATCAGTGAGGAGACAGGCGGGTATGGCTACACCTTC.

The V and J genes are TRBV5-1 and TRBJ2-7, with no clear D. Germline V gene data show CDR1 as SGHRS and CDR2 as YFSETQ. V lost 1 base and J 3 bases, leaving 14 bases between the germline ends. This CDR3 spans 15 amino acids. The DNA for the CDR3 is TGCGCCAGCAGCTTGTCTACGGACCTACACTACGAGCAGTACTTC. The encoded protein is CASSLSTDLHYEQYF.

This chain connects TRBV11-2 to TRBJ2-7, with 7 bases that match TRBD1. The CDR3 length is 14 residues. Trimming took 4 bases from V and 4 from J; bases not matched to a gene: 7. Germline V CDR1 and CDR2: SGHAT, FQNNGV. The CDR3 loop reads CASSSTGNAYEQYF. The CDR3 nucleotides are TGTGCCAGCAGCTCGACAGGGAATGCGTACGAGCAGTACTTC.

The V call is TRBV3-1 (or the pseudogene TRBV3-2), the J call TRBJ1-1; 7 nucleotides match TRBD1. The CDR3 extends over 13 amino acids. Germline lookup yields CDR1 LGHDT and CDR2 YNNKEL (reference sequence). V shed 1 base, J shed 6 bases, and the junction held 2 bases outside the gene matches. The CDR3 sequence: CASSQGGTAEAFF. Written as DNA, the CDR3 is TGTGCCAGCAGCCAAGGGGGGACAGCTGAAGCTTTCTTT.

This clone was recorded only once. V is TRBV6-4 and J is TRBJ2-2; weak D call: TRBD1 (6 bases). The CDR3 spans 14 residues. V was shortened by 2 bases and J by 3 bases, with 7 bases between the two germline ends. Germline V gene data show CDR1 as MRHNA and CDR2 as SNTAGT. The CDR3 sequence is CASSDGQYTGELFF. CDR3 nucleotides: TGTGCCAGCAGTGACGGACAGTACACCGGGGAGCTGTTTTTT.

V and J are TRBV11-2 and TRBJ1-2, with a weak D call TRBD1 (5 bases). The V gene lost 2 bases and the J gene lost 3 bases, with 10 bases spanning the gap. Germline assignment: CDR1 SGHAT and CDR2 FQNNGV. The CDR3 sequence is 14 residues long. In DNA, the CDR3 is TGTGCCAGCAGCTTACAAGCAGGGTACTATGGCTACACCTTC. Its translation: CASSLQAGYYGYTF.

The chain has TRBV30 and TRBJ1-2; D perhaps matches TRBD1 (6 bases). The ends were cut back, 7 bases at V and 3 bases at J, with 21 bases in the middle. CDR1 is GTSNPN and CDR2 is SVGIG in the germline V gene (reference sequence). The CDR3 is 15 amino acids. The CDR3 loop reads CAFRRSGALDYGYTF. DNA of the CDR3: TGTGCCTTTAGGAGATCGGGGGCGTTGGACTATGGCTACACCTTC.

CDR3 loop: CASSQDSGPLNEKLFF. Here the CDR3 DNA reads TGCGCCAGCAGCCAAGACTCGGGGCCCCTTAATGAAAAACTGTTTTTT. The chain combines TRBV4-3 with TRBJ1-4; TRBD1 is a possible D gene (5 bases). The length of the CDR3 is 16 residues. Germline CDR1 reads LGHNA; CDR2 reads YSLEER. V was pared by 0 bases and J by 4 bases, with 12 bases between.

This rearrangement joins TRBV3-1 (or the pseudogene TRBV3-2) to TRBJ1-4, with D perhaps matching TRBD1 (5 bases). The CDR3 loop spans 15 amino acids. Germline loops: CDR1 LGHDT, CDR2 YNNKEL (reference sequence). Deletions cut 1 base from V and 1 base from J, with 7 bases between. The CDR3 bases are TGTGCCAGCAGCCAAGCCCAGGGAACTAATGAAAAACTGTTTTTT. Amino acids: CASSQAQGTNEKLFF.

The chain is built from TRBV7-2 and TRBJ2-1; 9 nucleotides align to TRBD1. J was trimmed by 9 bases and V by 5 bases; bases with no gene match: 11. In germline, CDR1 is SGHTA, CDR2 FQGNSA. This CDR3 has 15 residues. CDR3 region: CASSLGTGLAAEQFF. In DNA, the CDR3 is TGTGCCAGCAGCCTAGGGACAGGGTTAGCGGCTGAGCAGTTCTTC.

This chain links TRBV27 with TRBJ1-4; the D gene is possibly TRBD1 (5 bases). Per the germline V gene, CDR1 is MNHEY and CDR2 is SMNVEV (reference sequence). This CDR3 spans 16 amino acids. The germline V and J ends were trimmed by 5 bases and 4 bases, with 17 bases remaining between them. The chain's CDR3 is CASSLGHSQGNEKLFF. The CDR3 region has the DNA TGTGCCAGCAGTCTCGGACATTCTCAGGGTAATGAAAAACTGTTTTTT.

This chain joins TRBV6-1 and TRBJ2-5; no definite D call. The germline CDR1 and CDR2 sequences are MNHNS and SASEGT. Trimming left V 3 bases short and J 0 bases short, with 5 bases between. This CDR3 region has 13 residues. CDR3 loop: CASSDPNQETQYF. The CDR3 DNA is TGTGCCAGCAGTGATCCGAACCAAGAGACCCAGTACTTC.

This clone was detected only once. The chain combines TRBV2 with TRBJ1-5; D possibly corresponds to TRBD1 (5 bases). Germline values: CDR1 SNHLY, CDR2 FYNNEI. V was trimmed by 5 bases and J by 4 bases, leaving 18 bases between them. The CDR3 extends over 16 amino acids. The CDR3 coding sequence is TGTGCCAGCAGTCCCAAAGACGGGGAGGGGAATCAGCCCCAGCATTTT. It translates to CASSPKDGEGNQPQHF.

This clone was counted once. The chain is built from TRBV11-3 and TRBJ2-7, with D tentatively TRBD1 or TRBD2 (5 bases each). Trimming shortened V by 2 bases and J by 4 bases, and 9 bases separated the two germline ends. This CDR3 has 13 amino acids. CDR1 is SGHNT, CDR2 YENEEA, per germline. DNA for the CDR3: TGTGCCAGCAGCTTAATGAGGGGTTACGAGCAGTACTTC. It specifies CASSLMRGYEQYF. Full variable domain (remainder filled in from reference TRBV11-3 and TRBJ2-7): EAGVVQSPRYKIIEKKQPVAFWCNPISGHNTLYWYLQNLGQGPELLIRYENEEAVDDSQLPKDRFSAERLKGVDSTLKIQPAELGDSAVYLCASSLMRGYEQYFGPGTRLTVT.

This chain uses TRBV6-4 with TRBJ2-5, with D unresolved. The CDR3 is 15 amino acids. Germline loops: CDR1 MRHNA, CDR2 SNTAGT. V lost 2 bases, J lost 1 base, and 11 bases lay in between. CDR3 region: CASSDSPGPQETQYF. The CDR3 DNA reads as TGTGCCAGCAGTGACAGCCCCGGGCCCCAAGAGACCCAGTACTTC.

This rearrangement joins TRBV15 to TRBJ1-3; 7 bases fit TRBD1. V was pared by 6 bases and J by 0 bases, with 8 bases of the junction left unmatched. The CDR3 spans 16 residues. Looked up from germline, CDR1 is LNHNV and CDR2 is YYDKDF (reference sequence). CDR3 bases: TGTGCCACCAGTTCTCAACACAGGGGCTCTGGAAACACCATATATTTT. Its translation: CATSSQHRGSGNTIYF.

The chain recombines TRBV29-1 with TRBJ1-1; maybe TRBD1 (6 bases). V was shortened by 5 bases and J by 1 base, with 8 bases between the two germline ends. Germline V gives CDR1 SQVTM, CDR2 ANQGSEA. CDR3 length: 12 amino acids. As DNA, the CDR3 is TGCAGCGTTAAACAGGGGAACACTGAAGCTTTCTTT. It codes for CSVKQGNTEAFF.